The clone carrying this TCR beta chain was recorded at least ten times. The data belong to a study of kidney transplant recipient with SARS-CoV-2 infection. The germline CDR1 and CDR2 sequences are LGHNA and YNFKEQ. Trimming took 3 bases from V and 10 from J; bases not matched to a gene: 13. This CDR3 spans 16 amino acids. TCRdb itself ran the reads through MiXCR, one entry per CDR3 protein. Seen here are 200,000 to 300,000 distinct CDR3 sequences, under 30% observed once, and the top ten hold roughly 7.3%. This receptor was obtained from a male patient aged 25-45 years who had COVID-19 and was a kidney transplant recipient. Some T cells could come from the graft donor. Sequences were derived from a blood sample, sampled at baseline and around day 110 from a kidney transplant recipient. J is TRBJ2-1 and V is TRBV4-2, with TRBD1 identical over 9 bases. The CDR3 here is CASSQVGTGRHVEQFF. The CDR3 DNA is TGTGCCAGCAGCCAGGTCGGGACAGGGCGCCATGTGGAGCAGTTCTTC.